The 5 T cell receptor beta chains reported below all come from one sample, sequenced in a study of neoadjuvant anti-PD-1 for oral cavity cancer. Some clones are missing from TCRdb's copy, which holds only in-frame ones; the method was immunoSEQ multiplex PCR. The sample has 50,000 to 65,000 clones, roughly three quarters seen once. The sequences come from PBMCs, collected before nivolumab (anti-PD-1) treatment. These receptors were obtained from a person between 40 and 80 years old with oral cavity squamous cell carcinoma.

The genes are TRBV7-9 and TRBJ1-4, with D possibly being TRBD1 (5 bases). The CDR3 contains 18 residues. Per germline, CDR1 SEHNR and CDR2 FQNEAQ (reference sequence). Deletions cut 5 bases from V and 6 bases from J, with 25 bases between. For the CDR3, the DNA is TGTGCCAGCAGCCCGTCCCGCCAGGGACGAAGAAGATATGAAAAACTGTTTTTT. As protein: CASSPSRQGRRRYEKLFF. Drawing the rest from reference TRBV7-9 and TRBJ1-4, the complete variable domain is DTGVSQNPRHKITKRGQNVTFRCDPISEHNRLYWYRQTLGQGPEFLTYFQNEAQLEKSRLLSDRFSAERPKGSFSTLEIQRTEQGDSAMYLCASSPSRQGRRRYEKLFFGSGTQLSVL.

The V call is TRBV7-9, the J call TRBJ1-2, with D unclear. Trimming cost V 4 bases and J 8 bases, with 20 bases left between them. Germline V gene data show CDR1 as SEHNR and CDR2 as FQNEAQ (reference sequence). This CDR3 region has 15 residues. As DNA, the CDR3 is TGTGCCAGCAGCTCCCCGGACGTAGCCCTCGGCGGCTACACCTTC. Translated: CASSSPDVALGGYTF.

This clone was seen only once. J is TRBJ1-2 and V is TRBV30; possible D gene TRBD1, 5 bases. The CDR3 sequence is 11 residues long. Germline CDR1 reads GTSNPN; CDR2 reads SVGIG (reference sequence). Trimming removed 7 bases at V and 8 bases at J, with 14 bases between. CDR3 nucleotides: TGTGCCTCCGGGACCGGGGGAGGCTACACCTTC. It yields the protein CASGTGGGYTF.

The chain employs TRBV7-8 and TRBJ1-3; D not resolved. CDR3 length: 14 amino acids. With 5 bases removed from V and 2 bases from J, the gap between germline ends came to 10 bases. From germline, CDR1 is SGHVS and CDR2 FQNEAQ. The CDR3 region has the DNA TGTGCCAGCAGCCCATTCCCCCCTGGAAACACCATATATTTT. Its translation: CASSPFPPGNTIYF.

The chain combines TRBV10-3 with TRBJ2-7, with TRBD2 as a possible D gene (6 bases). Per the germline V gene, CDR1 is ENHRY and CDR2 is SYGVKD. The CDR3 is 14 residues long. Trimming stripped 6 bases from V and 2 bases from J, with 14 bases between. In nucleotides, the CDR3 is TGTGCCATCAGCGGGACTGGAGGCCCCTACGAGCAGTACTTC. Its protein product is CAISGTGGPYEQYF.